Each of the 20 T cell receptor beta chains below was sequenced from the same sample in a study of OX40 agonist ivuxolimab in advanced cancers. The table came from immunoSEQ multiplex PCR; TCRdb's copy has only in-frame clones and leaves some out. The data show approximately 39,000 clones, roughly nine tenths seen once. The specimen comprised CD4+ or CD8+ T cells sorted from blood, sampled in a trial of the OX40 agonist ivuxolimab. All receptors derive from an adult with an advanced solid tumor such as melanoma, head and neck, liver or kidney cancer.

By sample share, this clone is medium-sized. CDR3: CASSEDRTDGYTF. In DNA form, the CDR3 reads TGTGCCAGCAGTGAGGACAGGACGGATGGCTACACCTTC. The chain uses TRBV27 and TRBJ1-2, with TRBD1 identical over 7 bases. CDR1 and CDR2 from the germline V gene are MNHEY and SMNVEV (reference sequence). With V trimmed by 5 bases and J by 6 bases, 6 bases remained unmatched. The CDR3 totals 13 residues.

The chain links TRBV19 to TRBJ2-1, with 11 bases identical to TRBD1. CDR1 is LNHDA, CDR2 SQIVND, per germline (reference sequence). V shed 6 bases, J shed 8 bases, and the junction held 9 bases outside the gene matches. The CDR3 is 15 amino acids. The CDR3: CASRLGQGALDEQFF. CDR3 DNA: TGTGCCAGTAGATTAGGACAGGGGGCTCTCGATGAGCAGTTCTTC.

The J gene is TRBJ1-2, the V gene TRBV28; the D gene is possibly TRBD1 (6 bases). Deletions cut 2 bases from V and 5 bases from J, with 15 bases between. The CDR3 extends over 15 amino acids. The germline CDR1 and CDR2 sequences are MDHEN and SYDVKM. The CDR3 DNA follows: TGTGCCAGCAGTTTAAGAGGACAGCAACGTTATGGCTACACCTTC. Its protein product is CASSLRGQQRYGYTF.

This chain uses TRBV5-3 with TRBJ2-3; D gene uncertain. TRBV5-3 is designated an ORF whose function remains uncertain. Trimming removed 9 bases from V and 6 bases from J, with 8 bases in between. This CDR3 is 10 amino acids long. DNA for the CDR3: TGTGCCACCGGATCGGATACGCAGTATTTT. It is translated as CATGSDTQYF.

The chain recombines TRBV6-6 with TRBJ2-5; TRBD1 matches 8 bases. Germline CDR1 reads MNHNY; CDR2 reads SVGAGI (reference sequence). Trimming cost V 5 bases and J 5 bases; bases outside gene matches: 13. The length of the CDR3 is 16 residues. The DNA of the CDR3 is TGTGCCAGCAGTCCCAGGGGGCCAAACTTCCGGGAGACCCAGTACTTC. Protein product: CASSPRGPNFRETQYF.

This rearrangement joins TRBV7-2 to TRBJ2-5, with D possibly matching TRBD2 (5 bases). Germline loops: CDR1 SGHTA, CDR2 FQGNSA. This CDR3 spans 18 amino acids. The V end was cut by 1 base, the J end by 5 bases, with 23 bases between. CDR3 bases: TGTGCCAGCAGCTTAGGTAGCGCAACATATATGATTGGGGAGACCCAGTACTTC. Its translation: CASSLGSATYMIGETQYF. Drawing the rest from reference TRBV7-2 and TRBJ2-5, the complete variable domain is GAGVSQSPSNKVTEKGKDVELRCDPISGHTALYWYRQSLGQGLEFLIYFQGNSAPDKSGLPSDRFSAERTGGSVSTLTIQRTQQEDSAVYLCASSLGSATYMIGETQYFGPGTRLLVL.

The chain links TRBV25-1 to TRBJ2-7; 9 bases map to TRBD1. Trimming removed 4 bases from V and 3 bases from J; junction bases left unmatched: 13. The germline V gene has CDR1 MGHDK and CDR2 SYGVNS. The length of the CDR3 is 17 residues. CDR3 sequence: CASSAQGAQGAGYEQYF. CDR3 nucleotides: TGTGCCAGCAGTGCCCAGGGAGCACAGGGGGCAGGCTACGAGCAGTACTTC.

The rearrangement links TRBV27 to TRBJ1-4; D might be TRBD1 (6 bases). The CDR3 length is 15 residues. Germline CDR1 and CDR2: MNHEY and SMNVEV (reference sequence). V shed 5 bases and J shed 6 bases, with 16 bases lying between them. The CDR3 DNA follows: TGTGCCAGCAGTCCGTTGGGGGGGGCTGATGAAAAACTGTTTTTT. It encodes CASSPLGGADEKLFF.

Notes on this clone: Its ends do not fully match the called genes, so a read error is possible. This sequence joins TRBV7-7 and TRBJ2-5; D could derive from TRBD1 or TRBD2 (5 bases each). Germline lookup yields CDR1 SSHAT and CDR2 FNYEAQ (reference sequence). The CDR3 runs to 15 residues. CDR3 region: CASSFSRGHQETQYF. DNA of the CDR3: TGTGCTAGCAGCTTTAGTCGGGGACACCAAGAGACCCAGTACTTC.

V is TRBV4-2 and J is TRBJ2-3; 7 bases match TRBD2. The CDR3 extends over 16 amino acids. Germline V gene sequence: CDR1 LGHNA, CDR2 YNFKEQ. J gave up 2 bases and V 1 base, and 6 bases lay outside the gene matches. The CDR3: CASSQGAGEVTDTQYF. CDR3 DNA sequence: TGTGCCAGCAGCCAAGGGGCGGGGGAGGTCACAGATACGCAGTATTTT.

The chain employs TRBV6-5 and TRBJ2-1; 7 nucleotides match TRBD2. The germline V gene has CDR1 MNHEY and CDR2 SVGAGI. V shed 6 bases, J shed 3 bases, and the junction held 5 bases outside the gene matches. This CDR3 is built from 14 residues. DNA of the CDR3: TGTGCCAGCAGAAGAGGGGAGGGCTACAATGAGCAGTTCTTC. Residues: CASRRGEGYNEQFF.

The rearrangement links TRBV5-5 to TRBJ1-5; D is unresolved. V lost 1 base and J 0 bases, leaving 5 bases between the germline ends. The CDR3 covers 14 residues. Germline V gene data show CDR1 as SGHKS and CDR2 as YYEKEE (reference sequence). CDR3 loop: CASSLYDSNQPQHF. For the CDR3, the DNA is TGTGCCAGCAGCTTGTACGATAGCAATCAGCCCCAGCATTTT.

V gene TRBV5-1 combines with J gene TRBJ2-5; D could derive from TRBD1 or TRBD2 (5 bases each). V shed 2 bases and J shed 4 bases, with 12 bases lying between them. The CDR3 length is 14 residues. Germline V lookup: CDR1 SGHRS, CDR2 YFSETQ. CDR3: CASSFPGTSETQYF. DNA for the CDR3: TGCGCCAGCAGCTTCCCCGGGACCTCAGAGACCCAGTACTTC.

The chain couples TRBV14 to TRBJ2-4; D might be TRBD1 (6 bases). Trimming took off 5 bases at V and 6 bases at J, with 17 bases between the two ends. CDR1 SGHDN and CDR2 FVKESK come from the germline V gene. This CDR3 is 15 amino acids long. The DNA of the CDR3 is TGTGCCAGCAGCGCTCACACAGGGTTCCCAAACATTCAGTACTTC. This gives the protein CASSAHTGFPNIQYF.

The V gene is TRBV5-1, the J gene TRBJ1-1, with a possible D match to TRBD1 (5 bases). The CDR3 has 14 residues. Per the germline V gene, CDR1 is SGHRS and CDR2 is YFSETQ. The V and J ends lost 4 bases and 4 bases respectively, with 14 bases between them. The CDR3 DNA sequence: TGCGCCAGCAGCGGGACGGACCAACTCACTGAAGCTTTCTTT. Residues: CASSGTDQLTEAFF.

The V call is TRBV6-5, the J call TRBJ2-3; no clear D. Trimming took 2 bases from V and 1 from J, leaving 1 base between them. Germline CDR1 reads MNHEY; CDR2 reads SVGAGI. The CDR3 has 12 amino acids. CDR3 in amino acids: CASSYGTDTQYF. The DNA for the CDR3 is TGTGCCAGCAGTTACGGCACAGATACGCAGTATTTT.

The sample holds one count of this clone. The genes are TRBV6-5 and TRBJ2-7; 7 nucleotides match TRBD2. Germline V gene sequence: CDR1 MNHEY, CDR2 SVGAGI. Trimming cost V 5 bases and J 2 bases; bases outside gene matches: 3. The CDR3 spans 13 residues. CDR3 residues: CASSQSGAYEQYF. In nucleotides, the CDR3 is TGTGCCAGCAGTCAGAGCGGGGCCTACGAGCAGTACTTC.

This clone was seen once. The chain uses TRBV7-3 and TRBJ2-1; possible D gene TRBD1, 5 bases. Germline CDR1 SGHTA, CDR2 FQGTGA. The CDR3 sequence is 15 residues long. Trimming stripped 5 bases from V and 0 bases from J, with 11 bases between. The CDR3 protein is CASSLADSSYNEQFF. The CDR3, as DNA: TGTGCCAGCAGCCTTGCCGACAGCTCCTACAATGAGCAGTTCTTC.

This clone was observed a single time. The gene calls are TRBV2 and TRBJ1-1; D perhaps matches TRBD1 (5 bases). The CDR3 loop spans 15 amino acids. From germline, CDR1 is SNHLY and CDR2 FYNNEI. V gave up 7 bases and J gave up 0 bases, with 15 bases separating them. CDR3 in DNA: TGTGCCAGCAACGGGGCCGCGGTCATGAACACTGAAGCTTTCTTT. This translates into CASNGAAVMNTEAFF.

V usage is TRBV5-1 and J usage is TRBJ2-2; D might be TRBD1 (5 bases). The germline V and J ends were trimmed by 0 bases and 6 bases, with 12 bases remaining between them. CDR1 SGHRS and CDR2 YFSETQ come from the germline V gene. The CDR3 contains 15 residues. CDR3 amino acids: CASSLGQTDAGELFF. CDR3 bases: TGCGCCAGCAGCTTGGGACAGACGGACGCCGGGGAGCTGTTTTTT. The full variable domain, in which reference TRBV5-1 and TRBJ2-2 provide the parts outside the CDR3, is KAGVTQTPRYLIKTRGQQVTLSCSPISGHRSVSWYQQTPGQGLQFLFEYFSETQRNKGNFPGRFSGRQFSNSRSEMNVSTLELGDSALYLCASSLGQTDAGELFFGEGSRLTVL.